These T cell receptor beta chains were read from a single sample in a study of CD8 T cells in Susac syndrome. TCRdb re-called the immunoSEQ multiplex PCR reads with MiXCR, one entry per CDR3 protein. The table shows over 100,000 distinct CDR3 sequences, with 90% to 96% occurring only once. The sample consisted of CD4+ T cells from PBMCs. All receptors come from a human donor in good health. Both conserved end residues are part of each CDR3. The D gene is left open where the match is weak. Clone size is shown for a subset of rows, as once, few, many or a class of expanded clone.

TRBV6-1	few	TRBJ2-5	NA	CASSNAVKETQYF	TGTGCCAGCAGCAACGCAGTCAAAGAGACCCAGTACTTC
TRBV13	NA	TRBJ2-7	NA	CASSPGAGQGGSSYEQYF	TGTGCCAGCAGCCCCGGCGCCGGCCAGGGGGGAAGCTCCTACGAGCAGTACTTC
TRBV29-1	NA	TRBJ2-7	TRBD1	CSVPGQGYYEQYF	TGCAGCGTGCCGGGACAGGGGTACTACGAGCAGTACTTC
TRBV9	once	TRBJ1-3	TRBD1	CASSNILTGGSGNTIYF	TGTGCCAGCAGCAATATCCTAACAGGGGGATCGGGAAACACCATATATTTT
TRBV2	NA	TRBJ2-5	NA	CASRIDAGAETQYF	TGTGCCAGCAGGATAGACGCAGGGGCCGAGACCCAGTACTTC
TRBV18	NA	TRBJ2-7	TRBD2	CASSPLAEFGEQYF	TGTGCCAGCTCACCGCTAGCGGAGTTTGGCGAGCAGTACTTC
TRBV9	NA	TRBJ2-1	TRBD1	CASSTQGIDNEQFF	TGTGCCAGCAGCACACAGGGGATAGACAATGAGCAGTTCTTC
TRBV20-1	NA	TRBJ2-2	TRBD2	CSAPRAGGPSGELFF	TGCAGTGCTCCGAGAGCGGGAGGGCCGTCCGGGGAGCTGTTTTTT
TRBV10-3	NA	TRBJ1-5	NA	CAISDNNQPQHF	TGTGCCATCAGTGATAACAATCAGCCCCAGCATTTT
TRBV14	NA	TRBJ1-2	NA	CASSQMGGANYGYTF	TGTGCCAGCAGCCAAATGGGGGGAGCCAACTATGGCTACACCTTC
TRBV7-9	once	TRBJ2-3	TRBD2	CASSPRLAGLKGTDTQYF	TGTGCCAGCAGCCCGAGACTAGCGGGCCTAAAGGGCACAGATACGCAGTATTTT
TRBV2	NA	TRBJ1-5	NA	CASSALYQPQHF	TGTGCCAGCAGCGCACTCTACCAGCCCCAGCATTTT
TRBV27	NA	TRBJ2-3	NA	CASTPTSTDTQYF	TGTGCCAGCACTCCTACCAGCACAGATACGCAGTATTTT
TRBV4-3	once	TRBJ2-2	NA	CASSQPTRDKNTGELFF	TGCGCCAGCAGCCAACCGACTAGGGATAAGAACACCGGGGAGCTGTTTTTT
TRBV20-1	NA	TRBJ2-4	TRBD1	CSAGGQGENIQYF	TGCAGTGCTGGGGGACAGGGCGAAAACATTCAGTACTTC
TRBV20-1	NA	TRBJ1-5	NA	CSARPGGGTNQPQHF	TGCAGTGCTAGACCCGGGGGGGGGACAAATCAGCCCCAGCATTTT
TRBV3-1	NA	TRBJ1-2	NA	CASSQGGTGRSGYTF	TGTGCCAGCAGCCAAGGGGGTACAGGCCGTTCGGGCTACACCTTC
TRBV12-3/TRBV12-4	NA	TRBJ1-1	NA	CASSPQGTYAFF	TGTGCCAGCAGTCCCCAGGGGACGTATGCTTTCTTT
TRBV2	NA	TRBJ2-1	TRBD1	CASSEQGARDEQFF	TGTGCCAGCAGTGAACAGGGGGCTCGCGATGAGCAGTTCTTC
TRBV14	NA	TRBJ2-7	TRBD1	CASSQEGTGVEQYF	TGTGCCAGCAGCCAAGAAGGGACAGGAGTCGAGCAGTACTTC
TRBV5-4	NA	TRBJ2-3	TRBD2	CASSLGTGTSGRATQYF	TGTGCCAGCAGCTTGGGCACCGGGACTAGCGGGAGGGCTACGCAGTATTTT
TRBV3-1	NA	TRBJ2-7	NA	CASGYETYEQYF	TGTGCCAGCGGCTACGAAACCTACGAGCAGTACTTC
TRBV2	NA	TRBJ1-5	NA	CASSEVSGVLHF	TGTGCCAGCAGTGAAGTATCCGGGGTTCTGCATTTT
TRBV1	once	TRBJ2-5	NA	CTSSQILAGPEETQYF	TGCACCAGCAGCCAAATACTAGCGGGTCCCGAAGAGACCCAGTACTTC
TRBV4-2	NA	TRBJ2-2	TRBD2	CASSQGGSPGELFF	TGTGCCAGCAGCCAAGGCGGGAGTCCCGGGGAGCTGTTTTTT
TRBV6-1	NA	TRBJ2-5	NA	CASSRGRQGGQETQYF	TGTGCCAGCAGCCGCGGACGACAGGGAGGTCAAGAGACCCAGTACTTC
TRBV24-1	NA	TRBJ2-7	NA	CATSDRTGEQYF	TGTGCCACCAGTGACCGCACGGGCGAGCAGTACTTC
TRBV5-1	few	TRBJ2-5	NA	CASSLRVGTPQETQYF	TGCGCCAGCAGCTTGCGAGTAGGGACACCGCAAGAGACCCAGTACTTC
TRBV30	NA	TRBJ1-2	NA	CAWNRHKEGGYTF	TGTGCCTGGAATCGGCACAAGGAAGGAGGCTACACCTTC
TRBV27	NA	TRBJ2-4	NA	CASKEPPGQGIIAKNIQYF	TGTGCCAGCAAGGAACCACCGGGACAAGGGATTATAGCCAAAAACATTCAGTACTTC
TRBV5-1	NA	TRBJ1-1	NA	CASSEGTSTDGTEAFF	TGCGCCAGCAGCGAGGGGACATCTACCGATGGCACTGAAGCTTTCTTT
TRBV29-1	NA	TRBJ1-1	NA	CSVSTAGGSTEAFF	TGCAGCGTTTCGACAGCGGGGGGATCCACTGAAGCTTTCTTT
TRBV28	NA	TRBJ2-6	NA	CASSERSGANVLTF	TGTGCCAGCAGCGAACGCTCTGGGGCCAACGTCCTGACTTTC
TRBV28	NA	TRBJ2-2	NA	CAAGLSTGELFF	TGTGCCGCTGGGCTGTCAACCGGGGAGCTGTTTTTT
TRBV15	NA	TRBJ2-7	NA	CATSSPEARRYEQYF	TGTGCCACCAGCAGTCCCGAGGCTCGGAGGTACGAGCAGTACTTC
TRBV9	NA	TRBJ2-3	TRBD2	CASSVAAGGADTQYF	TGTGCCAGCAGCGTAGCGGCGGGGGGCGCAGATACGCAGTATTTT
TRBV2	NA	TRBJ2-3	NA	CASSLYFGDTQYF	TGTGCCAGCAGCCTGTATTTTGGCGATACGCAGTATTTT
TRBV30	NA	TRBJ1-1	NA	CAGRQQNTEAFF	TGTGCCGGTCGACAGCAGAACACTGAAGCTTTCTTT
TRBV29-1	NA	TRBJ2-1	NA	CSVEGQYGNEQFF	TGCAGCGTTGAAGGCCAGTATGGCAATGAGCAGTTCTTC
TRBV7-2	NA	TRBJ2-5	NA	CASSRLWPNQETQYF	TGTGCCAGCAGCCGACTGTGGCCTAACCAAGAGACCCAGTACTTC
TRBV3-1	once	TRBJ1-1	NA	CASSQGRGEAFF	TGTGCCAGCAGCCAAGGCAGGGGTGAAGCTTTCTTT
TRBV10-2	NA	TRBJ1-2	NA	CASSADGNYGYTF	TGCGCCAGCAGTGCAGACGGAAACTATGGCTACACCTTC